The rows below give T cell receptor beta chains drawn from one sample of a study of cytomegalovirus exposure and HLA in healthy donors. TCRdb's table, derived via immunoSEQ multiplex PCR, lists solely in-frame clones and lacks some. This sample has 120,000 or so clones, with roughly nine tenths found just once. The sample taken for sequencing was PBMCs. These receptors originate from a woman younger than 35 in good health and CMV-seronegative. The CDR3 runs from the conserved cysteine through the conserved F or W. Each record gives: D gene, clone size, V gene, CDR3 length, J gene, CDR3 protein, CDR3 DNA. D genes are given only for firm matches. Where a row states a size, it is once, few, many or the class of an expanded clone; other rows omit it.

NA,NA,TRBV9,13,TRBJ2-1,CASSVGLGDEQFF,TGTGCCAGCAGCGTAGGTTTGGGAGATGAGCAGTTCTTC
NA,few,TRBV15,14,TRBJ2-4,CATSRTREANIQYF,TGTGCCACCAGCAGAACTAGGGAGGCGAACATTCAGTACTTC
TRBD1,NA,TRBV9,16,TRBJ2-3,CASSAGDRGQADTQYF,TGTGCCAGCAGCGCGGGAGACAGGGGGCAGGCAGATACGCAGTATTTT
NA,NA,TRBV28,12,TRBJ1-1,CATAGPTTEAFF,TGTGCCACCGCAGGCCCGACCACTGAAGCTTTCTTT
TRBD1,NA,TRBV5-8,15,TRBJ2-5,CASSFSGGVWETQYF,TGTGCCAGCAGCTTTTCAGGGGGCGTTTGGGAGACCCAGTACTTC
TRBD1,NA,TRBV6-5,14,TRBJ2-7,CASSQRQGIYEQYF,TGTGCCAGCAGCCAGAGACAGGGGATCTACGAGCAGTACTTC
NA,NA,TRBV7-2,16,TRBJ2-3,CASSRGQLRSTDTQYF,TGTGCCAGCAGCAGGGGTCAACTAAGGAGCACAGATACGCAGTATTTT
NA,NA,TRBV11-3,17,TRBJ2-2,CASSASTGTVNTGELFF,TGTGCCAGCAGCGCCTCAACCGGGACTGTGAACACCGGGGAGCTGTTTTTT
TRBD2,NA,TRBV25-1,15,TRBJ2-3,CASSSTSGGPDTQYF,TGTGCCAGCAGCTCCACTAGCGGGGGTCCAGATACGCAGTATTTT
TRBD1,NA,TRBV28,12,TRBJ2-7,CASSQGQREQYF,TGTGCCAGCAGCCAGGGACAGCGGGAGCAGTACTTC
NA,NA,TRBV29-1,13,TRBJ2-3,CSALAPGTDTQYF,TGCAGCGCTCTAGCGCCCGGCACAGATACGCAGTATTTT
NA,NA,TRBV9,17,TRBJ2-3,CASSAPSGLFSTDTQYF,TGTGCCAGCAGCGCCCCCTCGGGACTCTTTAGCACAGATACGCAGTATTTT
NA,NA,TRBV6-1,13,TRBJ1-2,CASSGSGNYGYTF,TGTGCCAGCAGTGGTTCAGGGAACTATGGCTACACCTTC
TRBD2,NA,TRBV5-4,16,TRBJ2-1,CASSLGTSGVPTEQFF,TGTGCCAGCAGCTTGGGAACTAGCGGGGTCCCTACTGAGCAGTTCTTC
NA,few,TRBV10-3,14,TRBJ1-1,CAISTTGPDTEAFF,TGTGCCATCAGTACCACAGGGCCCGACACTGAAGCTTTCTTT
NA,NA,TRBV10-3,13,TRBJ1-2,CAISGTAAHGYTF,TGTGCCATCAGTGGGACAGCTGCCCATGGCTACACCTTC